These 8 T cell receptor beta chains came from one sample sequenced in a study of cytomegalovirus exposure and HLA in healthy donors (dated by TCRdb to the late 2010s). The method was the immunoSEQ multiplex PCR assay. For the multiplex PCR, a mixture combining 60 forward primers for TCR Vbeta segments and 13 reverse primers for TCR Jbeta segments was used. What TCRdb holds here is the immuneACCESS table cut down to in-frame rearrangements. Part of the clones is not present; checked against another copy, under half of the missing clones reflect an unresolved V gene, and the others are unexplained. The sample table shows 58,000 or so clones, and roughly 80% are seen once. Around a quarter of the sample belongs to the ten largest clones. Material for sequencing was PBMCs. The receptors originated from a woman in her thirties or forties in good health and CMV-seropositive.

V gene TRBV4-1 combines with J gene TRBJ2-6; maybe TRBD1 (6 bases). CDR1 is MGHRA, CDR2 YSYEKL, per germline. V lost 2 bases to trimming and J lost 0 bases, with 14 bases between them. The CDR3 loop spans 18 amino acids. The DNA for the CDR3 is TGCGCCAGCAGCCAAACCGGGACACCGAGCTCTGGGGCCAACGTCCTGACTTTC. Translating it yields CASSQTGTPSSGANVLTF.

This clone was picked up a small number of times. The J gene is TRBJ1-6, the V gene TRBV14; unclear D gene. Germline values: CDR1 SGHDN, CDR2 FVKESK. The CDR3 spans 13 residues. The V end lost 10 bases, the J end lost 0 bases, and 7 bases lay between the germline ends. The CDR3, as DNA: TGTGCCACCGCGAGCTCCTATAATTCACCCCTCCACTTT. It codes for CATASSYNSPLHF. Using reference TRBV14 and TRBJ1-6 for the parts outside the CDR3, the full variable domain is EAGVTQFPSHSVIEKGQTVTLRCDPISGHDNLYWYRRVMGKEIKFLLHFVKESKQDESGMPNNRFLAERTGGTYSTLKVQPAELEDSGVYFCATASSYNSPLHFGNGTRLTVT.

This clone has a handful of counts. The V call is TRBV12-5, the J call TRBJ2-3; TRBD2 matches at 11 bases. The CDR3 is 19 residues long. V shed 1 base, J shed 5 bases, and the junction held 14 bases outside the gene matches. Germline CDR1 reads LGHNT; CDR2 reads FRNRAP. The DNA for the CDR3 is TGTGCTAGTGGTTTGGCCTCAATTATAGCGGGGGGGCCGAAAGATACGCAGTATTTT. Amino acid sequence: CASGLASIIAGGPKDTQYF.

The rearrangement links TRBV30 to TRBJ2-3; TRBD2 aligns across 12 bases. Unmatched junction bases numbered 5, after V lost 6 bases and J lost 1 base. Germline values: CDR1 GTSNPN, CDR2 SVGIG (reference sequence). The CDR3 has 15 residues. This chain's CDR3 is CACKRTSGGTDTQYF. The CDR3 DNA reads as TGTGCCTGTAAACGGACTAGCGGGGGCACAGATACGCAGTATTTT.

CDR3 coding DNA: TGTGCCAGCAGCCTGGGCCCGCCGGACTATAATTCACCCCTCCACTTT. Translation gives CASSLGPPDYNSPLHF. The genes are TRBV11-2 and TRBJ1-6; D is uncertain. V lost 5 bases, J lost 3 bases, and 14 bases lay in between. The germline V gene encodes CDR1 SGHAT and CDR2 FQNNGV. The CDR3 runs to 16 residues.

The CDR3 sequence is CASSAGLTDTQYF. The CDR3, as DNA: TGTGCCAGCAGTGCGGGACTCACAGATACGCAGTATTTT. The rearrangement uses TRBV25-1 and TRBJ2-3, with D perhaps TRBD2 (6 bases). V lost 4 bases and J lost 2, with 7 bases in between. The CDR3 contains 13 residues. Germline V gene lookup returns CDR1 MGHDK and CDR2 SYGVNS.

V gene TRBV5-6 combines with J gene TRBJ2-2; D is unresolved. The CDR3 consists of 16 residues. V gave up 0 bases and J gave up 3 bases, with 12 bases separating them. Germline V CDR1 and CDR2: SGHDT, YYEEEE. The CDR3 nucleotides read TGTGCCAGCAGCTTGGCCTTAGACGGAGACACCGGGGAGCTGTTTTTT. Protein sequence: CASSLALDGDTGELFF.

The chain carries TRBV18 and TRBJ2-7; TRBD1 matches 10 bases. The J segment lost 3 bases and the V segment lost 3 bases, leaving 11 bases of the junction unmatched. CDR1 and CDR2 from the germline V gene are KGHSH and LQKENI. The CDR3 loop spans 17 amino acids. The CDR3 here is CASSPAGPGQGNYEQYF. CDR3 nucleotides: TGTGCCAGCTCACCTGCGGGACCGGGACAGGGGAACTACGAGCAGTACTTC.